Listed below are T cell receptor beta chains from one sample, sequenced in a study of early T cells in non-severe SARS-CoV-2 infection. TCRdb fed the 5' RACE reads into MiXCR, producing one record per CDR3 protein. Here the sample spans 25,000 to 30,000 distinct CDR3 sequences, approximately 5% being singletons. What was sequenced was whole blood. The receptors shown here come from an adult who was a healthcare worker with PCR-confirmed SARS-CoV-2 infection or an uninfected control (not recorded which). Each CDR3 is given without its conserved first and last residue.

j_call,v_call,cdr3_aa
TRBJ2-7,TRBV28,ASIYLHEQY
TRBJ2-1,TRBV20-1,SARGDRGYEQF
TRBJ1-1,TRBV10-3,AINKDRVATEAF
TRBJ2-3,TRBV10-1,ASSDGSARTDTQY
TRBJ2-1,TRBV4-1,ASSLRVTGVEEQF
TRBJ2-3,TRBV12-2,ASRLQPRASRPGTDTQY
TRBJ2-1,TRBV19,ASSPTGVRNEQF
TRBJ2-7,TRBV7-2,ASTKTLAGVGEQY
TRBJ2-3,TRBV13,ASSLRRDRGSDTQY
TRBJ2-7,TRBV7-9,ASSLGLAVKTYEQY
TRBJ2-5,TRBV9,ASSRDVARTETQY
TRBJ2-6,TRBV5-4,ASSFTFSGANVLT
TRBJ2-5,TRBV7-9,ASSLTSEQETQY
TRBJ2-2,TRBV29-1,SVAQGVLGELF
TRBJ2-5,TRBV30,AWSFGAQETQY
TRBJ2-7,TRBV5-8,ARGGRRGGYEQY
TRBJ2-3,TRBV29-1,SGGASGSFTDTQY
TRBJ2-1,TRBV2,ASSPRLAGAYNEQF
TRBJ2-7,TRBV29-1,SVVQGLGEQY
TRBJ2-3,TRBV5-1,ASSLSLSLGGSSTDTQY
TRBJ2-1,TRBV12-3/TRBV12-4,ASSSRDRSNEQF
TRBJ1-1,TRBV12-3/TRBV12-4,ASSLGSADTEAF
TRBJ2-7,TRBV9,ASSSKSLALTWGVVGKDEQY
TRBJ1-2,TRBV5-1,ASSLAPVTGRNGYT
TRBJ2-1,TRBV20-1,SGDYLNEQF
TRBJ2-1,TRBV19,ASSIGSRLYNEQF
TRBJ2-5,TRBV7-2,ASRGLAGGTQY
TRBJ1-2,TRBV7-8,ASSPMGQDYGYT
TRBJ1-6,TRBV9,ASSAQGSHSPLH
TRBJ2-4,TRBV5-4,ASSSRGASAKNIQY
TRBJ2-5,TRBV7-7,ASSQDAFRETQY
TRBJ1-1,TRBV30,AWSVWSGGGNTEAF
TRBJ2-5,TRBV28,ASSPPKRGYQETQY
TRBJ1-4,TRBV6-5,ASSSPTGEEKLF
TRBJ2-1,TRBV7-2,ASSKGLAVPYNEQF
TRBJ2-2,TRBV7-6,ASSLASALRGPGELF
TRBJ1-5,TRBV19,ASSIQGPQPQH
TRBJ1-5,TRBV20-1,SASPFADSNQPQH
TRBJ2-6,TRBV13,ASSLDISNALANVLT
TRBJ2-2,TRBV27,ASLAPGGPTGELF
TRBJ2-1,TRBV24-1,ATSEPGQFKNEQF
TRBJ1-3,TRBV9,ASSEGRASGNTIY
TRBJ1-4,TRBV7-9,ASSHLTENEKLF
TRBJ1-1,TRBV7-8,ASSLFGRIEAF
TRBJ2-2,TRBV6-5,ASSYPSYTGELF
TRBJ1-1,TRBV7-9,ASSLHSGALEAF
TRBJ2-1,TRBV5-1,ASSFGTYEQF
TRBJ1-1,TRBV28,ASSDPGQGARAEAF
TRBJ2-1,TRBV5-4,ASSQGTSGPNEQF
TRBJ2-7,TRBV10-3,AISENAGGPHEQY
TRBJ2-7,TRBV7-9,ASSLINSGRPSYEQY
TRBJ1-1,TRBV7-2,ASSSYPGHPNTEAF
TRBJ2-1,TRBV13,ASSSILAGAFSYNEQF
TRBJ1-5,TRBV20-1,SARDTTGRSNQPQH
TRBJ2-6,TRBV12-5,ASSTGYGANVLT
TRBJ2-1,TRBV11-2,ASSLFGARGNEQF
TRBJ2-7,TRBV12-3/TRBV12-4,ASRGGTSGEQY
TRBJ2-1,TRBV7-6,ASSLASGSRNEQF
TRBJ2-1,TRBV2,ASSEWLAGNEQF